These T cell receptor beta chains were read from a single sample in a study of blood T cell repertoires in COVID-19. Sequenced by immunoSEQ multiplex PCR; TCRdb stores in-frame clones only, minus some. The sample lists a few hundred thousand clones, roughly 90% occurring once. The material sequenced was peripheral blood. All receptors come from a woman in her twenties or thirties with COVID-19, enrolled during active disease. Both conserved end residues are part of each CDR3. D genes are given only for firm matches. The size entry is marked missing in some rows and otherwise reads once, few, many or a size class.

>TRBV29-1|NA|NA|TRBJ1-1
TGCAGCGTTGAAGAAAATACAGAAGAAGCTTTCTTT
CSVEENTEEAFF
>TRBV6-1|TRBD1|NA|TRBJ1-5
TGTGCCAGCAGTGAAACGACAGGGGTTCAGCCCCAGCATTTT
CASSETTGVQPQHF
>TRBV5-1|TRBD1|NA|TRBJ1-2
TGCGCCAGCAGCTTCGGACAGGGAGGAGGCTACACCTTC
CASSFGQGGGYTF
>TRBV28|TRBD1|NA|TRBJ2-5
TGTGCCAGCAGTTTAGAGGGACAGGTTTTGGAGACCCAGTACTTC
CASSLEGQVLETQYF
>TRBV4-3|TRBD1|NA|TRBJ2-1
TGCGCCAGCAGCCAAGATAGGTCCCGACAGGGGGGACACAATGAGCAGTTCTTC
CASSQDRSRQGGHNEQFF
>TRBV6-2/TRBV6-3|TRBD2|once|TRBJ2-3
TGTGCCAGCAGTTGGCGGACTAGCGGGGATAGTGGAGATACGCAGTATTTT
CASSWRTSGDSGDTQYF
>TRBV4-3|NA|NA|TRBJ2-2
TGCGCCAGCAGCCCGAATACGGGACACAACACCGGGGAGCTGTTTTTT
CASSPNTGHNTGELFF
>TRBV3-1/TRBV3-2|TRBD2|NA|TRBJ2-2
TGTGCCAGCAGCCAAGTGACTAGCGGGGAATACACCGGGGAGCTGTTTTTT
CASSQVTSGEYTGELFF
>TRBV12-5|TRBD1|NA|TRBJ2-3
TGTGCTAGTGGTTGGAACCCGGGACAGGGCACAGATACGCAGTATTTT
CASGWNPGQGTDTQYF
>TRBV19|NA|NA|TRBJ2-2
TGTGCCAGTAGTATAATAAGGGGCGAAAACACCGGGGAGCTGTTTTTT
CASSIIRGENTGELFF
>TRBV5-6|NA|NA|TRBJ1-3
TGTGCCAGCAGCTTGATGACAGGCCAGTTCTCTGGAAACACCATATATTTT
CASSLMTGQFSGNTIYF
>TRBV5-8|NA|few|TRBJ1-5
TGTGCCAGCAGCTTGGTAATTCGTAATCAGCCCCAGCATTTT
CASSLVIRNQPQHF
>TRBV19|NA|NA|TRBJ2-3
TGTGCCAGTAGTATCGGGGAAATTTATTCCACAGATACGCAGTATTTT
CASSIGEIYSTDTQYF
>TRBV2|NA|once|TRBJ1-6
TGTGCCAGCAGTGCAGGAAATTCACCCCTCCACTTT
CASSAGNSPLHF
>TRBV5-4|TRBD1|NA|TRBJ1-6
TGTGCCAGCAGCTTGGGGACAGGGGCATACTCACCCCTCCACTTT
CASSLGTGAYSPLHF
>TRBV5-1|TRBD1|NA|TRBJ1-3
TGCGCCAGCAGCTTGGCGGGGACAGTTTATGGAAACACCATATATTTT
CASSLAGTVYGNTIYF
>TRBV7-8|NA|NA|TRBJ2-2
TGTGCCAGCAGCTTAGTAGCAGGGATTGGCGGGGAGCTGTTTTTT
CASSLVAGIGGELFF
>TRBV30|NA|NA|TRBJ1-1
TGTGCCTGGAGTGTCGTCCTGGCCGACAGTTTGAACACTGAAGCTTTCTTT
CAWSVVLADSLNTEAFF
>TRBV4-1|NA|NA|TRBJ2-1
TGCGCCAGCAGCCAAGCCCCCGGACTCCGCAATGAGCAGTTCTTC
CASSQAPGLRNEQFF
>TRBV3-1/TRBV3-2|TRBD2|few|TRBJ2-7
TGTGCCAGCAGCCAAAGCGGGGGGAATTACGAGCAGTACTTC
CASSQSGGNYEQYF
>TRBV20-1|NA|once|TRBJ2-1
TGCAGTGCTAAAGCGCGCAATGAGCAGTTCTTC
CSAKARNEQFF
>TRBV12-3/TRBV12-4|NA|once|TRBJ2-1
TGTGCCAGCACCATAGGAGGGAGGAATGAGCAGTTCTTC
CASTIGGRNEQFF
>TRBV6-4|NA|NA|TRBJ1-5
TGTGCCAGGAGAATTCTTCGTATTATCAATCAGCCCCAGCATTTT
CARRILRIINQPQHF
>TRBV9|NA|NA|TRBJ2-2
TGTGCCAGCAGCGTAGGAGGGATTACCGGGGAGCTGTTTTTT
CASSVGGITGELFF
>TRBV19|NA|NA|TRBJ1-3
TGTGCCAGTAGACACCGTCCCGTCCAGGACACCATATATTTT
CASRHRPVQDTIYF
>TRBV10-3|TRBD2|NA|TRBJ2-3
TGTGCCATCAGTGGGGGACTAGCCGGGGGCACAGATACGCAGTATTTT
CAISGGLAGGTDTQYF
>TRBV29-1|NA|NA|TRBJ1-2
TGCAGCGTTGAAGAGGGGGCAGGGGTCCGAGGCTACACCTTC
CSVEEGAGVRGYTF
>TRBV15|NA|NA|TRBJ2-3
TGTGCCACCAGCAGAGATCAGGGTACGCAGTATTTT
CATSRDQGTQYF
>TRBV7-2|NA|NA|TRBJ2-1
TGTGCCAGCAGCTACAGGTATGAGCAGTTCTTC
CASSYRYEQFF
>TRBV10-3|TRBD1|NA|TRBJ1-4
TGTGCCATCAGTTCGGGACAGGAGGGGGAAAAACTGTTTTTT
CAISSGQEGEKLFF
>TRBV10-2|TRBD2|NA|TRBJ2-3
TGCGCCAGCTCACTAGCGGGGGACCAGGATACGCAGTATTTT
CASSLAGDQDTQYF
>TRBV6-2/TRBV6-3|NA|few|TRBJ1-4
TGTGCCAGCAGTTACTCCGGCCTCAGGAATGAAAAACTGTTTTTT
CASSYSGLRNEKLFF
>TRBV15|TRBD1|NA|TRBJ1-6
TGTGCCACCAGCTTTACCACAGGGGGAGGTTCACCCCTCCACTTT
CATSFTTGGGSPLHF
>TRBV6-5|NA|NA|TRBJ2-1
TGTGCCAGCAGACCCCCAGGGGTCAGATACAATGAGCAGTTCTTC
CASRPPGVRYNEQFF
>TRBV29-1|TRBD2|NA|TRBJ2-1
TGCAGCGGGTCTGGAATCCGACTAGCGGAATACAATGAGCAGTTCTTC
CSGSGIRLAEYNEQFF
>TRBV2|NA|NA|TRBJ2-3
TGTGCCAGCAGTGAGGCCGGAAGGGGGACAGATACGCAGTATTTT
CASSEAGRGTDTQYF
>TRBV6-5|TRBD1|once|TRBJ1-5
TGTGCCAGCAGTTATGGACAGGAAGGAATTCAGCCCCAGCATTTT
CASSYGQEGIQPQHF
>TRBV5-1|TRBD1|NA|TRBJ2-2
TGCGCCAGCAGCCGGACAGGGGGCGAAACCGGGGAGCTGTTTTTT
CASSRTGGETGELFF
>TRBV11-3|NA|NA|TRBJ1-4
TGTGCCAGCAGCTCGCGACAGACCGAAAAACTGTTTTTT
CASSSRQTEKLFF
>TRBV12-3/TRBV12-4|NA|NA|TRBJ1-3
TGTGCCAGCAGCCTCTTCTCTGGAAACACCATATATTTT
CASSLFSGNTIYF
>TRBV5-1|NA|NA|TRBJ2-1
TGCGCCAGCAGCCTCCAAACAGGGAACAATGAGCAGTTCTTC
CASSLQTGNNEQFF
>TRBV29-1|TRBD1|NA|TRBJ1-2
TGCAGCGTCGCCAGACAGGGACTCTCTAGCTACACCTTC
CSVARQGLSSYTF
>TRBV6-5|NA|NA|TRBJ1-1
TGTGCCAGCAGTTTGCGAGGTTCGGACACTGAAGCTTTCTTT
CASSLRGSDTEAFF
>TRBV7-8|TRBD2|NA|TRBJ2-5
TGTGCCAGCAGCATTAGCGGGGGGCAAGAGACCCAGTACTTC
CASSISGGQETQYF